The 7 T cell receptor beta chains below all came from one sample that was sequenced in a study of technical replicates of blood from several donors. Assay: immunoSEQ multiplex PCR; the TCRdb copy retains only in-frame clones and omits some. Here the sample spans around 83,000 clones, roughly nine tenths being singletons. The sequencing sample was made of T cells isolated from PBMCs. These receptors were obtained from a human donor in good health.

This chain joins TRBV6-1 and TRBJ1-5; maybe TRBD1 (5 bases). Per the germline V gene, CDR1 is MNHNS and CDR2 is SASEGT. V lost 3 bases, J lost 0 bases, and 9 bases lay in between. The CDR3 contains 15 residues. The CDR3 DNA is TGTGCCAGCAGTGACGCAGGGTATAGCAATCAGCCCCAGCATTTT. This sequence encodes CASSDAGYSNQPQHF.

The gene calls are TRBV6-1 and TRBJ1-4; no clear D gene. The CDR3 runs to 15 residues. The germline V and J ends were trimmed by 3 bases and 7 bases, with 15 bases remaining between them. Germline CDR1 is MNHNS and CDR2 is SASEGT. CDR3 sequence reads: CASSDNSLGGEKLFF. DNA of the CDR3: TGTGCCAGCAGTGACAACAGTCTCGGAGGTGAAAAACTGTTTTTT.

The chain links TRBV10-1 to TRBJ1-1; D call uncertain. V lost 0 bases and J 5 bases, leaving 10 bases between the germline ends. The CDR3 is 14 amino acids. CDR1 is WNHNN, CDR2 SYGVQD, per germline (reference sequence). For the CDR3, the DNA is TGCGCCAGCAGTGAGTCCTGGAGGGCTACTGAAGCTTTCTTT. Amino acids: CASSESWRATEAFF.

This clone was observed a few times. The chain has TRBV19 and TRBJ1-1; 10 bases line up with TRBD1. The CDR3 extends over 14 amino acids. Germline CDR1 and CDR2: LNHDA and SQIVND (reference sequence). J was trimmed by 4 bases and V by 5 bases; bases with no gene match: 4. The CDR3 reads CASSWTGGGTEAFF. The CDR3 nucleotides are TGTGCCAGTAGTTGGACAGGGGGTGGCACTGAAGCTTTCTTT.

The V call is TRBV6-5, the J call TRBJ2-3; the D gene is possibly TRBD2 (5 bases). V was pared by 5 bases and J by 2 bases, with 11 bases between. Germline values: CDR1 MNHEY, CDR2 SVGAGI. CDR3 length: 14 amino acids. CDR3 sequence: CASSRAGLTDTQYF. The CDR3 bases are TGTGCCAGCAGTCGCGCGGGCCTCACAGATACGCAGTATTTT.

The rearrangement uses TRBV12-2 and TRBJ2-1; TRBD1 was called by the table and not checked on the DNA. TRBV12-2 is given as a pseudogene. The CDR3 runs 19 residues. The CDR3 spells CASRLAGRTWTGFDNEQFF. The CDR3 DNA reads TGTGCAAGTCGCTTAGCGGGGAGGACCTGGACAGGGTTTGACAATGAGCAGTTCTTC.

The chain employs TRBV5-1 and TRBJ2-3; 9 bases agree with TRBD1. Losses at the gene ends were 4 bases for V and 4 bases for J; bases not matched to a gene: 7. CDR1 and CDR2 (germline): SGHRS, YFSETQ. The CDR3 is 15 residues long. The CDR3 DNA sequence: TGCGCCAGCAGCCCGGGACAGGGCGGGGCAGATACGCAGTATTTT. It codes for CASSPGQGGADTQYF.